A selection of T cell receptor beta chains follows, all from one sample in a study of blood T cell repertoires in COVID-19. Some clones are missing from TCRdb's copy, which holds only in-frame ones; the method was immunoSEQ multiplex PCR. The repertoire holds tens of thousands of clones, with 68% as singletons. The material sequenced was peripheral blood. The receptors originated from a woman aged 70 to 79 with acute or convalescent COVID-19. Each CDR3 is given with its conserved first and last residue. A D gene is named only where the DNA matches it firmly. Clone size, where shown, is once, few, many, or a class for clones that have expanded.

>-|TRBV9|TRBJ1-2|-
TGTGCCAGCAGCGAGCCGGGCCTAGCCGGCGGCTATGGCTACACCTTC
CASSEPGLAGGYGYTF
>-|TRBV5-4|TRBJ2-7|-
TGTGCCAGCAGCCTACAGGGTATCCTCTCCTACGAGCAGTACTTC
CASSLQGILSYEQYF
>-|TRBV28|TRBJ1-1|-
TGTGCCAGCAGTTTAGGGCAGAACACTGAAGCTTTCTTT
CASSLGQNTEAFF
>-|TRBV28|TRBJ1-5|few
TGTGCCAGCAGTTTGACAGTTAATAGCAATCAGCCCCAGCATTTT
CASSLTVNSNQPQHF
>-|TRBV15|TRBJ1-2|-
TGTGCCACCAGCGCCTCAGGGAATGGCTACACCTTC
CATSASGNGYTF
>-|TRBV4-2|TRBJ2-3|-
TGTGCCAGCAGCCAAGGAGCGAGTAGCACAGATACGCAGTATTTT
CASSQGASSTDTQYF
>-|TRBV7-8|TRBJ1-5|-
TGTGCCAGCAGCCTGCAATTGGGCGGGATCGGCCAGCCCCAGCATTTT
CASSLQLGGIGQPQHF
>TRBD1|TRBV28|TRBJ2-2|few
TGTGCCAGCAGCCAAAGACAGGGAGCCGGGGAGCTGTTTTTT
CASSQRQGAGELFF
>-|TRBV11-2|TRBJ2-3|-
TGTGCCAGCAGCCCGGGGGACCAAGATACGCAGTATTTT
CASSPGDQDTQYF
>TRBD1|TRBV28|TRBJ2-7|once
TGTGCCAGCTACGGACAGGGGACCTACGAGCAGTACTTC
CASYGQGTYEQYF
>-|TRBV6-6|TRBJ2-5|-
TGTGCCAGCAGACCAGGAGGGGTCCAAGAGACCCAGTACTTC
CASRPGGVQETQYF
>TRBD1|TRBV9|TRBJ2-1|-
TGTGCCAGCAGCGCCGGACCCATGACAGGGGCGATCGATGAGCAGTTCTTC
CASSAGPMTGAIDEQFF
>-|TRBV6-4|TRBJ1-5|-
TGTGCCAGCAGTGACCGGACATGGAACAGCAATCAGCCCCAGCATTTT
CASSDRTWNSNQPQHF
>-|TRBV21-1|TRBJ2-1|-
TGTGCCAGCAGCAAATCAGGGGGTCCATCCTACAATGAGCAGTTCTTC
CASSKSGGPSYNEQFF
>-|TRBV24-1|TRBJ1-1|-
TGTGCCACCTCATCCGAGGCTGGACTCCCAGCTTTCTTT
CATSSEAGLPAFF